This T cell receptor beta chain originates from a study of T-cell reconstitution after alpha-beta-depleted transplantation in children. Preparation of the TCRbeta library used unique molecular identifiers. Using its own MiXCR run on the PCR reads, TCRdb lists one record per CDR3 protein. The sample lists about 1,000,000 distinct CDR3 sequences; about 31% were seen once. The receptor comes from a boy younger than two who had a stem cell transplant for SCID, so the T cells may come from the graft donor. The source was PBMCs, mostly from graft donor cells, collected 360 days after TCRalphabeta/CD19-depleted stem cell transplant.

CDR3 sequence reads: CASSREGRLSGTQYF. In DNA form, the CDR3 reads TGTGCCAGCAGCCGGGAGGGGCGCCTCAGCGGTACGCAGTATTTT. This chain links TRBV3-1 with TRBJ2-3; 7 nucleotides line up with TRBD2. This CDR3 spans 15 amino acids. Germline CDR1 LGHDT, CDR2 YNNKEL (reference sequence). The V gene end was trimmed by 4 bases and the J gene end by 8 bases; junction bases not matched to a gene: 12.